Below are 5 T cell receptor beta chains sequenced from a single sample in a study of cytomegalovirus exposure and HLA in healthy donors. Researchers ran the PCR with 60 Vbeta and 13 Jbeta primers. Clones were read by immunoSEQ multiplex PCR, and TCRdb kept only the in-frame ones, dropping some. The sample holds 90,000 or so clones; 75% to 80% are singletons and the top ten take 6%. The sequencing input was PBMCs. The origin of the receptors is a female donor in good health and CMV-seronegative.

The chain joins TRBV4-2 to TRBJ2-1, with D maybe TRBD1 (6 bases). V was trimmed by 3 bases and J by 3 bases, leaving 18 bases between them. The CDR3 extends over 17 amino acids. Per the germline V gene, CDR1 is LGHNA and CDR2 is YNFKEQ. CDR3 loop: CASSQKDDRSYYNEQFF. As DNA, the CDR3 is TGTGCCAGCAGCCAGAAAGATGACAGGAGTTACTACAATGAGCAGTTCTTC.

This clone was detected a few times. The chain uses TRBV6-5 and TRBJ1-2; 9 bases map to TRBD1. The CDR3 loop spans 15 amino acids. Germline V gene lookup returns CDR1 MNHEY and CDR2 SVGAGI. V gave up 6 bases and J gave up 2 bases; unmatched junction bases: 7. The CDR3 loop is CASSGTGTGNYGYTF. CDR3 nucleotide sequence: TGTGCCAGCAGCGGGACAGGGACCGGGAACTATGGCTACACCTTC.

The J gene is TRBJ2-1, the V gene TRBV25-1; D not resolved. The CDR3 loop spans 14 amino acids. The germline CDR1 and CDR2 sequences are MGHDK and SYGVNS. The V gene lost 7 bases and the J gene lost 4 bases, with 14 bases spanning the gap. The CDR3 here is CASTTTAPYNEQFF. DNA of the CDR3: TGTGCCAGCACTACAACAGCCCCTTACAATGAGCAGTTCTTC.

The rearrangement links TRBV7-9 to TRBJ1-1, with 8 nucleotides matching TRBD1. The CDR3 length is 14 residues. V was clipped by 2 bases and J by 4 bases; unmatched bases: 3. Germline CDR1 is SEHNR and CDR2 is FQNEAQ (reference sequence). The CDR3 region is CASSLQGAGTEAFF. In DNA form, the CDR3 reads TGTGCCAGCAGCTTACAGGGGGCGGGCACTGAAGCTTTCTTT.

The V and J genes are TRBV6-5 and TRBJ1-1; TRBD1 matches at 9 bases. Germline loops: CDR1 MNHEY, CDR2 SVGAGI. CDR3 length equals 15 residues. Trimming took 5 bases from V and 3 from J; bases not matched to a gene: 7. CDR3 sequence reads: CASSTWTGEDTEAFF. The CDR3 DNA is TGTGCCAGCAGTACTTGGACAGGGGAGGACACTGAAGCTTTCTTT.